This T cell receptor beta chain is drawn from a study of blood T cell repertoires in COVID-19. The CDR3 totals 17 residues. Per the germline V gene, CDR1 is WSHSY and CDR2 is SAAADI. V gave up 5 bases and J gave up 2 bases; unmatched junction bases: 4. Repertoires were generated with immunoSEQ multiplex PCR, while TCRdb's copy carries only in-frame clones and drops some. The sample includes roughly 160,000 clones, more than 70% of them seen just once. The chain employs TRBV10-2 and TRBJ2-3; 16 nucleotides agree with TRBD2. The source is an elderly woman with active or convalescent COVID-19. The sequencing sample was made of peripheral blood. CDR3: CASSRGTSGRATDTQYF. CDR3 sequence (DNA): TGCGCCAGCAGTCGAGGGACTAGCGGGAGGGCCACAGATACGCAGTATTTT.